This T cell receptor (beta chain) was identified during a study of blood T cell repertoires in COVID-19. Study-level background: The United States, Italy and Spain were the sources of the acute and convalescent COVID-19 samples. The analysed material was cDNA or gDNA that came from T cells, B-cell-depleted T cells, or PBMCs.

This CDR3 contains 15 residues. V was clipped by 4 bases and J by 4 bases; unmatched bases: 7. From germline, CDR1 is LNHNV and CDR2 YYDKDF (reference sequence). This clone was picked up one time. In the original processing: Amplification of reference gene primers was used by the study to estimate nucleated cell counts. The assay was immunoSEQ multiplex PCR, and TCRdb's table has in-frame clones only and misses some. V, J and clone size are those of that table, while D and trimming were read from the DNA. The sample has about 23,000 clones, about 90% seen once. This chain joins TRBV15 and TRBJ1-5, with 7 positions matching TRBD1. This receptor was identified in a man in his 70s in a cohort sampled during active COVID-19. What was sequenced was peripheral blood. The CDR3 sequence: CATSIRGRGNQPQHF. The CDR3 DNA is TGTGCCACCAGCATACGAGGCAGGGGGAATCAGCCCCAGCATTTT.